What follows are 24 T cell receptor beta chains derived from one specimen sequenced in a study of T cell responses to AZD1222 COVID-19 vaccine (dated by TCRdb to the early 2020s). Preparation of the library involved the immunoSEQ multiplex PCR assay. What TCRdb holds here is the immuneACCESS table cut down to in-frame rearrangements. Part of the clones is not present; checked against another copy, under half of the missing clones reflect an unresolved V gene, and the others are unexplained. The sample contains tens of thousands of clones, roughly 80% of them found a single time. Together, the top ten hold more than 13% of the sample. In the paper's terms, the time point label means: about 28 days (+/-7) after the second vaccine dose. Source: peripheral blood, taken 28 days after the second AZD1222 dose. These receptors originate from an adult who received the AZD1222 COVID-19 vaccine.

This clone has just a few counts. The chain is built from TRBV7-9 and TRBJ1-3; D perhaps matches TRBD1 (6 bases). CDR1 is SEHNR, CDR2 FQNEAQ, per germline (reference sequence). Between the trimmed V and J ends, which lost 5 bases and 1 base, there was a span of 21 bases. CDR3 length equals 18 residues. CDR3 nucleotide sequence: TGTGCCAGCAGCCCTCCTCGTCAAGGGGGTTATTCTGGAAACACCATATATTTT. This translates into CASSPPRQGGYSGNTIYF.

The rearrangement links TRBV7-9 to TRBJ2-1; D may be TRBD1 or TRBD2 (6 bases each). V lost 5 bases and J lost 5, with 16 bases in between. The CDR3 totals 15 residues. CDR1 and CDR2 from the germline V gene are SEHNR and FQNEAQ (reference sequence). The CDR3 nucleotides read TGTGCCAGCAGCCTACGGGGGCTTACACACAATGAGCAGTTCTTC. This gives the protein CASSLRGLTHNEQFF.

The CDR3 loop is CASCSKSSYNSPLHF. DNA of the CDR3: TGTGCCAGCTGCTCTAAGAGCTCCTATAATTCACCCCTCCACTTT. The chain employs TRBV3-1 (or the pseudogene TRBV3-2) and TRBJ1-6; the D is unclear. The V gene's germline CDR1 is LGHDT and CDR2 YNNKEL (reference sequence). This CDR3 is 15 amino acids long. V was cut by 8 bases and J by 0 bases, with 11 bases left in between.

The chain uses TRBV6-5 and TRBJ1-4, with TRBD1 as a possible D gene (5 bases). The CDR3 length is 13 residues. The V gene's germline CDR1 is MNHEY and CDR2 SVGAGI. Trimming took 6 bases from V and 3 from J, leaving 8 bases between them. The DNA for the CDR3 is TGTGCCAGCAGGACAGACGCTAATGAAAAACTGTTTTTT. It encodes CASRTDANEKLFF.

This clone was seen more than once but under ten times. This chain joins TRBV4-3 and TRBJ1-2; 9 bases are shared with TRBD1. The CDR3 contains 14 residues. V shed 0 bases and J 6 bases; nucleotides not matched to a gene: 2. Germline assignment: CDR1 LGHNA and CDR2 YSLEER. CDR3 sequence (DNA): TGCGCCAGCAGCCAAGATCGACAGGGGGATGGCTACACCTTC. Protein sequence: CASSQDRQGDGYTF.

The V and J genes are TRBV6-6 and TRBJ2-7, with D possibly being TRBD1 (5 bases). V gave up 5 bases and J gave up 0 bases, with 14 bases separating them. This CDR3 is 15 amino acids long. Germline V gene data show CDR1 as MNHNY and CDR2 as SVGAGI (reference sequence). Here the CDR3 reads CASSQTPDSSYEQYF. CDR3 bases: TGTGCCAGCAGTCAGACGCCTGACAGCTCCTACGAGCAGTACTTC.

The gene calls are TRBV10-2 and TRBJ1-1; tentatively, D is TRBD1 (5 bases). The V end lost 7 bases, the J end lost 7 bases, and 22 bases lay between the germline ends. Germline lookup yields CDR1 WSHSY and CDR2 SAAADI. The CDR3 has 15 residues. CDR3 sequence (DNA): TGCGCCAGCACCCTGGTGAATGGGGCGGTAGGTGAAGCTTTCTTT. This codes for CASTLVNGAVGEAFF.

The chain uses TRBV18 and TRBJ2-2; D possibly corresponds to TRBD1 (5 bases). Trimming pared 2 bases from V and 4 bases from J, leaving 14 bases between. The germline V gene encodes CDR1 KGHSH and CDR2 LQKENI. The CDR3 covers 16 residues. The CDR3 loop is CASSPTLAGSTGELFF. In nucleotides, the CDR3 is TGTGCCAGCTCACCAACATTGGCAGGGTCCACCGGGGAGCTGTTTTTT.

This chain connects TRBV10-3 to TRBJ1-1; tentatively, D is TRBD1 (6 bases). This CDR3 contains 15 residues. From germline, CDR1 is ENHRY and CDR2 SYGVKD. The V and J ends lost 0 bases and 3 bases respectively, with 11 bases between them. The CDR3 spells CAISESSGAYTEAFF. In DNA form, the CDR3 reads TGTGCCATCAGTGAGTCGTCAGGGGCGTACACTGAAGCTTTCTTT.

This clone was seen once. This sequence joins TRBV19 and TRBJ2-2; D unclear. CDR3 size: 15 residues. Germline CDR1 and CDR2: LNHDA and SQIVND (reference sequence). The germline V and J ends were trimmed by 3 bases and 3 bases, with 11 bases remaining between them. DNA for the CDR3: TGTGCCAGTAGTATGCGAAGGACCGACACCGGGGAGCTGTTTTTT. Protein: CASSMRRTDTGELFF.

The CDR3 is CASSGTSGGYNEQFF. The DNA for the CDR3 is TGTGCCAGCAGCGGAACTAGCGGGGGGTACAATGAGCAGTTCTTC. The chain has TRBV13 and TRBJ2-1; 12 bases line up with TRBD2. After removal of 5 bases from V and 4 bases from J, the junction contained 3 bases not matched to a gene. Germline loops: CDR1 PRHDT, CDR2 FYEKMQ (reference sequence). This CDR3 comprises 15 residues.

The chain uses TRBV7-9 and TRBJ2-1, with D maybe TRBD1 (6 bases). Trimming removed 5 bases at V and 5 bases at J, with 10 bases between. The CDR3 sequence is 13 residues long. Germline loops: CDR1 SEHNR, CDR2 FQNEAQ (reference sequence). The CDR3 nucleotides are TGTGCCAGCAGCCTAAGACAGGACAATGAGCAGTTCTTC. Its protein product is CASSLRQDNEQFF.

This chain uses TRBV7-2 with TRBJ1-5; D may be TRBD1 (6 bases). Trimming removed 1 base at V and 2 bases at J, with 15 bases between. CDR1 SGHTA and CDR2 FQGNSA come from the germline V gene. This CDR3 is built from 17 residues. The CDR3 nucleotides are TGTGCCAGCAGCTTAGTAGCCGCAGGGGATGGCAATCAGCCCCAGCATTTT. It specifies CASSLVAAGDGNQPQHF. Full variable domain (missing parts from reference TRBV7-2 and TRBJ1-5): GAGVSQSPSNKVTEKGKDVELRCDPISGHTALYWYRQSLGQGLEFLIYFQGNSAPDKSGLPSDRFSAERTGGSVSTLTIQRTQQEDSAVYLCASSLVAAGDGNQPQHFGDGTRLSIL.

The chain joins TRBV19 to TRBJ2-1; 10 bases line up with TRBD2. This CDR3 contains 13 residues. Germline trimming cut 7 bases from V and 10 bases from J; bases unmatched to any gene: 7. Germline V CDR1 and CDR2: LNHDA, SQIVND (reference sequence). The CDR3 is CASTISSGGEQFF. The CDR3 nucleotides read TGTGCCAGTACCATTTCTAGCGGGGGCGAGCAGTTCTTC.

CDR3 nucleotide sequence: TGTGCCAGCAGCCAAGCGTGGGGCAGGGGGCGTTCACCCCTCCACTTT. It is translated as CASSQAWGRGRSPLHF. The V call is TRBV3-1 (or the pseudogene TRBV3-2), the J call TRBJ1-6, with 8 bases lining up with TRBD1. CDR3 length: 16 residues. Germline V CDR1 and CDR2: LGHDT, YNNKEL (reference sequence). V shed 1 base, J shed 9 bases, and the junction held 8 bases outside the gene matches.

In its sample, this clone was seen once. The chain has TRBV7-9 and TRBJ1-2; D might be TRBD1 (5 bases). CDR1 SEHNR and CDR2 FQNEAQ come from the germline V gene (reference sequence). Trimming stripped 4 bases from V and 5 bases from J, with 17 bases between. The CDR3 has 15 amino acids. This chain's CDR3 is CASSSGRGTEYGYTF. CDR3 nucleotide sequence: TGTGCCAGCAGCTCCGGTCGTGGGACGGAGTATGGCTACACCTTC.

The J gene is TRBJ2-3, the V gene TRBV6-2 or TRBV6-3; D may be TRBD1 or TRBD2 (6 bases each). The CDR3 has 17 residues. Germline V gene sequence: CDR1 MNHEY, CDR2 SVGEGT. With 2 bases removed from V and 0 bases from J, the gap between germline ends came to 15 bases. The CDR3 is CASSYPPQGTSTDTQYF. The CDR3 DNA reads as TGTGCCAGCAGTTACCCGCCCCAGGGGACTAGCACAGATACGCAGTATTTT.

V and J are TRBV28 and TRBJ1-4, with 7 bases matching TRBD1. Looked up from germline, CDR1 is MDHEN and CDR2 is SYDVKM. This CDR3 has 14 amino acids. Germline trimming cut 4 bases from V and 7 bases from J; bases unmatched to any gene: 6. The CDR3 sequence: CASSSGQEPEKLFF. As DNA, the CDR3 is TGTGCCAGCAGTTCAGGACAGGAGCCTGAAAAACTGTTTTTT.

The chain joins TRBV19 to TRBJ1-2; 8 bases map to TRBD1. Trimming cost V 6 bases and J 3 bases; bases outside gene matches: 3. CDR1 is LNHDA and CDR2 is SQIVND in the germline V gene (reference sequence). This CDR3 has 13 amino acids. CDR3 region: CASSPTGDYGYTF. The CDR3 DNA reads TGTGCCAGTAGCCCGACAGGGGACTATGGCTACACCTTC.

J is TRBJ1-3 and V is TRBV9, with 8 bases lining up with TRBD1. CDR1 and CDR2 from the germline V gene are SGDLS and YYNGEE. V lost 0 bases and J lost 4; bases outside the gene matches: 6. The CDR3 totals 16 residues. CDR3: CASSVGQGFGGNTIYF. DNA of the CDR3: TGTGCCAGCAGCGTAGGACAGGGGTTCGGAGGAAACACCATATATTTT.

The CDR3 region is CASTWWGTQYF. In nucleotides, the CDR3 is TGTGCCAGCACTTGGTGGGGTACGCAGTATTTT. This chain joins TRBV27 and TRBJ2-3, with D uncertain. Germline CDR1 MNHEY, CDR2 SMNVEV (reference sequence). Trimming removed 7 bases at V and 8 bases at J, with 10 bases between. The CDR3 totals 11 residues.

V usage is TRBV10-3 and J usage is TRBJ1-1, with D possibly TRBD1 on 6 matching bases. The CDR3 has 11 amino acids. V was cut by 6 bases and J by 6 bases, with 8 bases left in between. Per the germline V gene, CDR1 is ENHRY and CDR2 is SYGVKD. Here the CDR3 reads CAIRRGSEAFF. The CDR3 DNA follows: TGTGCCATCAGGAGGGGGTCTGAAGCTTTCTTT.

J is TRBJ2-1 and V is TRBV2; 13 nucleotides agree with TRBD2. Germline V CDR1 and CDR2: SNHLY, FYNNEI. The V and J ends lost 1 base and 2 bases, in that order; junction bases with no gene match: 2. The CDR3 sequence is 17 residues long. The CDR3: CASSEGLAGGPYNEQFF. The CDR3 DNA is TGTGCCAGCAGTGAAGGACTAGCGGGGGGCCCCTACAATGAGCAGTTCTTC.

V usage is TRBV12-3 or TRBV12-4 and J usage is TRBJ1-5, with D maybe TRBD1 (5 bases). This CDR3 spans 12 amino acids. Trimming shortened V by 6 bases and J by 2 bases, and 5 bases separated the two germline ends. The CDR3 DNA is TGTGCCAGCAGCAGGGGCAATCAGCCCCAGCATTTT. Encoded protein: CASSRGNQPQHF.